These T cell receptor beta chains were read from a single sample in a study of CD8 T cells in ankylosing spondylitis. A single record per CDR3 protein comes from TCRdb applying MiXCR to the 5' RACE reads. The sample includes 400,000 or so distinct CDR3 sequences, roughly a quarter seen only once; the top ten take 0.89%. The sample consisted of blood, either unsorted or a sorted T cell fraction (not recorded which). These receptors all come from a male donor with ankylosing spondylitis. Both conserved end residues are part of each CDR3. The D gene is left open where the match is weak. Size tells how often a clone was seen (once, few, many) or the class of an expanded clone, and some rows leave it out.

>TRBJ2-1|-|TRBV7-9|-
CASSPRGLGQFF
TGTGCCAGCAGCCCACGCGGTCTTGGGCAGTTCTTC
>TRBJ2-1|-|TRBV3-1|-
CASSQDRFPSIVQFF
TGTGCCAGCAGCCAAGACCGATTCCCGTCGATTGTGCAGTTCTTC
>TRBJ2-2|-|TRBV9|-
CASSVDPGSGTGELFF
TGTGCCAGCAGCGTAGATCCAGGGAGTGGAACCGGGGAGCTGTTTTTT
>TRBJ1-2|-|TRBV5-5|-
CASSLLAAYGYTF
TGTGCCAGCAGCTTGTTGGCAGCCTATGGCTACACCTTC
>TRBJ1-1|-|TRBV6-1|-
CASSELGEAFF
TGTGCCAGCAGTGAACTAGGTGAAGCTTTCTTT
>TRBJ2-3|few|TRBV10-3|-
CAISLKGDTQYF
TGTGCCATCAGTCTAAAAGGGGATACGCAGTATTTT
>TRBJ2-3|-|TRBV7-8|-
CASSLLLAASTDTQYF
TGTGCCAGCAGCTTATTACTAGCTGCTAGCACAGATACGCAGTATTTT
>TRBJ2-1|-|TRBV15|-
CATSRDLEAYNEQFF
TGTGCCACCAGCAGAGATTTAGAGGCTTACAATGAGCAGTTCTTC
>TRBJ2-1|few|TRBV2|-
CASSSIPFLSYNEQFF
TGTGCCAGCAGTTCCATTCCTTTCCTCTCCTACAATGAGCAGTTCTTC
>TRBJ2-5|-|TRBV18|-
CASSHRDRETQYF
TGTGCCAGCTCACACAGGGATAGGGAGACCCAGTACTTC
>TRBJ2-7|-|TRBV29-1|TRBD1
CSVEGTGRPYEQYF
TGCAGCGTTGAGGGGACAGGCCGCCCCTACGAGCAGTACTTC